The rows below give T cell receptor beta chains drawn from one sample of a study of blood T cell repertoires in COVID-19. Sequencing used immunoSEQ multiplex PCR; TCRdb keeps in-frame clones, though not all of them. The table has around 51,000 clones, roughly 85% seen once. Material: peripheral blood. These TCRs come from a woman at least 80 years old with acute or convalescent COVID-19. Each CDR3 is given with its conserved first and last residue. The order of the fields is D gene, V gene, J gene, CDR3 protein, CDR3 DNA. A D gene is named only where the DNA matches it firmly.

TRBD1	TRBV5-6	TRBJ1-1	CASSPRTGSFNTEAFF	TGTGCCAGCAGCCCCCGGACAGGGAGTTTTAACACTGAAGCTTTCTTT
NA	TRBV11-3	TRBJ2-1	CASSLGVAGATYDEQFF	TGTGCCAGCAGCTTAGGAGTGGCAGGGGCCACTTATGACGAGCAGTTCTTC
TRBD2	TRBV3-1/TRBV3-2	TRBJ2-5	CASTLAGGQETQYF	TGTGCCAGCACCCTAGCGGGGGGGCAGGAGACCCAGTACTTC
TRBD1	TRBV28	TRBJ1-2	CASSPETGRMGYTF	TGTGCCAGCAGTCCGGAGACAGGGCGAATGGGCTACACCTTC
NA	TRBV24-1	TRBJ1-5	CATSDSRGNQPQHF	TGTGCCACCAGTGACTCTAGGGGGAATCAGCCCCAGCATTTT
NA	TRBV6-5	TRBJ2-5	CASRSGRGEETQYF	TGTGCCAGCCGGTCGGGGCGGGGAGAGGAGACCCAGTACTTC
NA	TRBV15	TRBJ1-2	CATSAHRLGANYGYTF	TGTGCCACCAGCGCGCACCGACTGGGAGCTAACTATGGCTACACCTTC
NA	TRBV5-1	TRBJ1-2	CASSFDNNYGYTF	TGCGCCAGCAGCTTCGACAACAACTATGGCTACACCTTC
NA	TRBV2	TRBJ2-7	CASTLQTGPYEQYF	TGTGCCAGCACTCTCCAAACAGGCCCATACGAGCAGTACTTC
NA	TRBV4-2	TRBJ1-2	CASSPGGDYGYTF	TGTGCCAGCAGCCCAGGAGGGGACTATGGCTACACCTTC